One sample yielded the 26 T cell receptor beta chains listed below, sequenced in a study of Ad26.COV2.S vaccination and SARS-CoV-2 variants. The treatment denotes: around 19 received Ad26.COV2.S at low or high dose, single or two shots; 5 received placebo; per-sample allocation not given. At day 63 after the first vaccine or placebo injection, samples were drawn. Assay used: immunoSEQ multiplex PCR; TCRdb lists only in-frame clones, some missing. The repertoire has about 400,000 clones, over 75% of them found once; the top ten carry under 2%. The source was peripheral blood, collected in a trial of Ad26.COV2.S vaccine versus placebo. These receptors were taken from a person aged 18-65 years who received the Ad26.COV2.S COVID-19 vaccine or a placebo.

The chain's CDR3 is CASSPTQGNANEKLFF. CDR3 DNA sequence: TGTGCCAGCTCACCAACGCAGGGGAATGCTAATGAAAAACTGTTTTTT. This rearrangement joins TRBV18 to TRBJ1-4; weak D call: TRBD1 (6 bases). Looked up from germline, CDR1 is KGHSH and CDR2 is LQKENI. CDR3 size: 16 residues. Trimming took 2 bases from V and 3 from J, leaving 13 bases between them.

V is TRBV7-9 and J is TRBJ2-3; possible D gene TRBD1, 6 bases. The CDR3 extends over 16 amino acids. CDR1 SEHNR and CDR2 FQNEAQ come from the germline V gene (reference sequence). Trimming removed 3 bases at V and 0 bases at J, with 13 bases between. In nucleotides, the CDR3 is TGTGCCAGCAGCTTGTCGACAGGTCAGAGCACAGATACGCAGTATTTT. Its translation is CASSLSTGQSTDTQYF.

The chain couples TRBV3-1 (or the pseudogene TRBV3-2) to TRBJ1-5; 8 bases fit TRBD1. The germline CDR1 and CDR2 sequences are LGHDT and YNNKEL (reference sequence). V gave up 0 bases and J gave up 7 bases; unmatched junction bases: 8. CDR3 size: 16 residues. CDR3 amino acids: CASSQDNRGKGQPQHF. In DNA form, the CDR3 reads TGTGCCAGCAGCCAAGATAACAGGGGGAAGGGGCAGCCCCAGCATTTT.

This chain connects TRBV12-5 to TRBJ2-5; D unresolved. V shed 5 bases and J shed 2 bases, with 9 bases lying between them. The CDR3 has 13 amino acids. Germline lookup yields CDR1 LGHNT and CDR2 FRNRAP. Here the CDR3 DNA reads TGTGCTAGTGGTCCCCAAATACAAGAGACCCAGTACTTC. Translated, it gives CASGPQIQETQYF.

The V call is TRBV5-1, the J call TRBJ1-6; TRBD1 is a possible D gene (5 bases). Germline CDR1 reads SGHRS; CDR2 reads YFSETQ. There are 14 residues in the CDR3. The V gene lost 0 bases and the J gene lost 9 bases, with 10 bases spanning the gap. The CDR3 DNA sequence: TGCGCCAGCAGCTTGGCCGGGCAGGGTTCACCCCTCCACTTT. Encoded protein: CASSLAGQGSPLHF.

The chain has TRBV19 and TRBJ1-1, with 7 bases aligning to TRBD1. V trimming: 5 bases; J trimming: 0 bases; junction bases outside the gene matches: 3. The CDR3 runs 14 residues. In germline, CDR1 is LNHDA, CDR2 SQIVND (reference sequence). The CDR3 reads CASSGTVMNTEAFF. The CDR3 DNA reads TGTGCCAGTAGTGGGACAGTTATGAACACTGAAGCTTTCTTT.

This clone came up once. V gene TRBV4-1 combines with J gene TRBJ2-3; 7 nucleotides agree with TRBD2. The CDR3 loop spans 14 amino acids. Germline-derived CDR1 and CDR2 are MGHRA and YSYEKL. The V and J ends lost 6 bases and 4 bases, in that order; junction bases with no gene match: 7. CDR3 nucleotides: TGCGCCAGCAGGGCGGGGGAAATCGCAGATACGCAGTATTTT. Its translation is CASRAGEIADTQYF.

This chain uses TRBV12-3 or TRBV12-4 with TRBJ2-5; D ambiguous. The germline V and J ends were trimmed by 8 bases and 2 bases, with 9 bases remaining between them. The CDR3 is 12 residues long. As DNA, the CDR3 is TGTGCCAGCGGGCTGTCACAAGAGACCCAGTACTTC. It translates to CASGLSQETQYF.

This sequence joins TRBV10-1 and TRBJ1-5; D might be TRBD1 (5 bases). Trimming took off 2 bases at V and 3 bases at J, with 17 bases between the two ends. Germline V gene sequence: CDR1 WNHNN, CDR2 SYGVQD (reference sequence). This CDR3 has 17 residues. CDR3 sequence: CASSEIRRAGNNQPQHF. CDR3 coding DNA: TGCGCCAGCAGTGAGATTAGGAGGGCAGGGAACAATCAGCCCCAGCATTTT.

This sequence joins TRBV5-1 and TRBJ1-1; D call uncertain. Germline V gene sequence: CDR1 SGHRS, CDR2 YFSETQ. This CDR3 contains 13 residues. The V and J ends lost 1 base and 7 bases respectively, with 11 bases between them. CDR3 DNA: TGCGCCAGCAGCTTGTCTGGGCTGGTTGAAGCTTTCTTT. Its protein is CASSLSGLVEAFF. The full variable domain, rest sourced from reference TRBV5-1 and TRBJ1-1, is KAGVTQTPRYLIKTRGQQVTLSCSPISGHRSVSWYQQTPGQGLQFLFEYFSETQRNKGNFPGRFSGRQFSNSRSEMNVSTLELGDSALYLCASSLSGLVEAFFGQGTRLTVV.

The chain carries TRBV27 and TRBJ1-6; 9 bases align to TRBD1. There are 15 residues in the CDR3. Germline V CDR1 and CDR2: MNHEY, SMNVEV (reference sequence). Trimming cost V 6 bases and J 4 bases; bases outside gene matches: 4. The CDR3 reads CASRSDRGYNSPLHF. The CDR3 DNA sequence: TGTGCCAGCAGATCTGACAGGGGGTATAATTCACCCCTCCACTTT.

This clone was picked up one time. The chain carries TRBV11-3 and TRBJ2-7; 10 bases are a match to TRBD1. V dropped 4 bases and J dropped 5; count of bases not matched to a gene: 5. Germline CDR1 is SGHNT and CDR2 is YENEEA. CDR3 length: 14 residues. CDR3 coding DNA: TGTGCCAGCAGCTCCGGGACAGGGGAGGACGAGCAGTACTTC. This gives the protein CASSSGTGEDEQYF.

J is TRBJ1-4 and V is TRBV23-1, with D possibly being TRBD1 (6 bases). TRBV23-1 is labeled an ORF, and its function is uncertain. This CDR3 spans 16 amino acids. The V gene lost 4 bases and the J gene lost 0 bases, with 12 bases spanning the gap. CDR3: CASSPRDTSTNEKLFF. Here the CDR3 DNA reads TGCGCCAGCAGTCCAAGGGACACATCAACTAATGAAAAACTGTTTTTT.

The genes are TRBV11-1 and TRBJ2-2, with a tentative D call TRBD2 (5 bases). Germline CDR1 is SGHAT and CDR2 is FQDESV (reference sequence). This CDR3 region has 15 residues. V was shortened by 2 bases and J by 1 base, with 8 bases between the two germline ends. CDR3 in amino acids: CASSLYGENTGELFF. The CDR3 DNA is TGTGCCAGCAGCTTATACGGGGAGAACACCGGGGAGCTGTTTTTT.

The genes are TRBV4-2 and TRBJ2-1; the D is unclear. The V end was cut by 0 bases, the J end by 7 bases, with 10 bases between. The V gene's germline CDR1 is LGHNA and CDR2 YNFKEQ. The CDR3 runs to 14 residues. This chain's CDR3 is CASSQDEPSNEQFF. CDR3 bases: TGTGCCAGCAGCCAAGATGAACCTTCGAATGAGCAGTTCTTC.

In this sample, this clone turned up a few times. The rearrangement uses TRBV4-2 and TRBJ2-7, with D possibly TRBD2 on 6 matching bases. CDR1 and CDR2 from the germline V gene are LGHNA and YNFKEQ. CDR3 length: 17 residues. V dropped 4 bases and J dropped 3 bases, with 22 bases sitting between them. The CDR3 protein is CASSPTGGASSYYEQYF. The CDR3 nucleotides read TGTGCCAGCAGCCCTACCGGCGGGGCTAGCTCTTACTACGAGCAGTACTTC.

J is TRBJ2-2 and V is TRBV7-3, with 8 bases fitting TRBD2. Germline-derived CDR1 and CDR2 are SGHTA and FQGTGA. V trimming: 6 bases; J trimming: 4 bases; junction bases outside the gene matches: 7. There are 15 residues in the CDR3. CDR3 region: CASSSTGTSTGELFF. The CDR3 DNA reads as TGTGCCAGCAGTTCTACCGGGACTAGCACCGGGGAGCTGTTTTTT.

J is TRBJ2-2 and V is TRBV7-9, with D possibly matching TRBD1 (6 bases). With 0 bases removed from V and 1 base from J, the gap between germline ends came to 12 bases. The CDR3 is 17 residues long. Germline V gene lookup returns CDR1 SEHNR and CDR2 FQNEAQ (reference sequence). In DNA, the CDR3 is TGTGCCAGCAGCTTAGCTGGGGGCGGAGTGAACACCGGGGAGCTGTTTTTT. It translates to CASSLAGGGVNTGELFF.

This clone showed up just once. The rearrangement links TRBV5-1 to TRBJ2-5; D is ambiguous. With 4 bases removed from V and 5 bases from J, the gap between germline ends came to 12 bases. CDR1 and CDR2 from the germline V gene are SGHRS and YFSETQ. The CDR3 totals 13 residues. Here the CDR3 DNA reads TGCGCCAGCAGCGAACACACTGAGGAGACCCAGTACTTC. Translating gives CASSEHTEETQYF.

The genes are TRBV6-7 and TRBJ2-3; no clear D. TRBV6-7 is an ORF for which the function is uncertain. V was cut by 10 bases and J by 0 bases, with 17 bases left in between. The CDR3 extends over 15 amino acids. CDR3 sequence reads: CAIRSTRLSTDTQYF. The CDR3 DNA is TGTGCCATCCGCTCGACCCGCCTTAGCACAGATACGCAGTATTTT.

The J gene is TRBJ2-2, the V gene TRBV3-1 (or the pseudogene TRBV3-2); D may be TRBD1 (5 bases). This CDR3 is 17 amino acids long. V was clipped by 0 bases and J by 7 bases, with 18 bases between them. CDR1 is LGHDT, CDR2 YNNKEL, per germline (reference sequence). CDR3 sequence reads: CASSQDVTPVTGGELFF. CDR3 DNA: TGTGCCAGCAGCCAAGACGTCACCCCCGTCACAGGCGGGGAGCTGTTTTTT.

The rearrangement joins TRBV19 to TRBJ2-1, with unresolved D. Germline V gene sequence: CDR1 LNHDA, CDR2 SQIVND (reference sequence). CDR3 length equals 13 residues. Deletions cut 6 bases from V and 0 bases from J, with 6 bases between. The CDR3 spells CASSSTSYNEQFF. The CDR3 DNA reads TGTGCCAGTAGCTCGACCTCCTACAATGAGCAGTTCTTC.

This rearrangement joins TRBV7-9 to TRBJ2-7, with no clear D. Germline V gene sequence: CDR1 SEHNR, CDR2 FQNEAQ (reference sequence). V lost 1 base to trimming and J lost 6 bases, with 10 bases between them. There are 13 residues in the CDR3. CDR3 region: CASSLDRPGEQYF. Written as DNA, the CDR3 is TGTGCCAGCAGCTTAGATCGGCCAGGCGAGCAGTACTTC.

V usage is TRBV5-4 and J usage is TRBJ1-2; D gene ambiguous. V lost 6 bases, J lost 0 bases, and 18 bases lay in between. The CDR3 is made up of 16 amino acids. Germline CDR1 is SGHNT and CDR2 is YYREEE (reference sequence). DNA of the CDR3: TGTGCCAGCACCCCGTGGGGAACACAAACTAACTATGGCTACACCTTC. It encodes CASTPWGTQTNYGYTF. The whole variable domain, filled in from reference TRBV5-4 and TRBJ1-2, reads ETGVTQSPTHLIKTRGQQVTLRCSSQSGHNTVSWYQQALGQGPQFIFQYYREEENGRGNFPPRFSGLQFPNYSSELNVNALELDDSALYLCASTPWGTQTNYGYTFGSGTRLTVV.

In DNA form, the CDR3 reads TGTGCCAGCAGTGGGAGTAGCGGGATAAATAATGAGCAGTTCTTC. Its translation is CASSGSSGINNEQFF. This rearrangement joins TRBV25-1 to TRBJ2-1; 8 nucleotides agree with TRBD2. The CDR3 is 15 residues long. V was clipped by 4 bases and J by 7 bases; unmatched bases: 9. The germline gives CDR1 MGHDK, CDR2 SYGVNS.

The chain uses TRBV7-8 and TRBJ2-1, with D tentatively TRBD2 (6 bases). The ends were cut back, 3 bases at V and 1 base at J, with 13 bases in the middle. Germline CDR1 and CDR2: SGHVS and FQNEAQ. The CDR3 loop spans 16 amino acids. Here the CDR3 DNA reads TGTGCCAGCAGCTTGGGGCGGGACCCTTCCTACAATGAGCAGTTCTTC. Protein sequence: CASSLGRDPSYNEQFF. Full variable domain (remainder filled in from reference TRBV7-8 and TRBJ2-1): GAGVSQSPRYKVAKRGQDVALRCDPISGHVSLFWYQQALGQGPEFLTYFQNEAQLDKSGLPSDRFFAERPEGSVSTLKIQRTQQEDSAVYLCASSLGRDPSYNEQFFGPGTRLTVL.